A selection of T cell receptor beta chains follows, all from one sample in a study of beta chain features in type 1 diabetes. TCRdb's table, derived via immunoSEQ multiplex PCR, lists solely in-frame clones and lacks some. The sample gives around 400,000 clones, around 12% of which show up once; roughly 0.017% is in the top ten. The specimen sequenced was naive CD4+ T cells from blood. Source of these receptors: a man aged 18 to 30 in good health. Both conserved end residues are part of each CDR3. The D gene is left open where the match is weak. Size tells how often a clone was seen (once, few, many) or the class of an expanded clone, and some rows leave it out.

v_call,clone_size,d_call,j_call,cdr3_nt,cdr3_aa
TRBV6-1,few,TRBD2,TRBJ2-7,TGTGCCAGCACTCTAGCGGGAGGTGCGTACGAGCAGTACTTC,CASTLAGGAYEQYF
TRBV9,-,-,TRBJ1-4,TGTGCCAGCAGCGTTGGGACAAGTGAAAAACTGTTTTTT,CASSVGTSEKLFF
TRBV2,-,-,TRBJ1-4,TGTGCCAGCAGGGTAGGGGCAGCAAAACTGTTTTTT,CASRVGAAKLFF
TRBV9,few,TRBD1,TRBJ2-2,TGTGCCAGCAGCGTAGGAGACAGGGGCACCGGGGAGCTGTTTTTT,CASSVGDRGTGELFF
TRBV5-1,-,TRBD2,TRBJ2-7,TGCGCCAGCAGCACGACTAGCGGGGACGCCTACGAGCAGTACTTC,CASSTTSGDAYEQYF
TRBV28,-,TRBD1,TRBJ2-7,TGTGCCAGCAGTACGGGACAGGGTAACTACGAGCAGTACTTC,CASSTGQGNYEQYF
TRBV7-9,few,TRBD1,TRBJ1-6,TGTGCCAGCAGCGTCGGACAGGATAATTCACCCCTCCACTTT,CASSVGQDNSPLHF
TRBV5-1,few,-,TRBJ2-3,TGCGCCAGCAGCGGGGAGCGGGCGGATACGCAGTATTTT,CASSGERADTQYF
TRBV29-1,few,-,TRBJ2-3,TGCAGCGTACTAGTCAGGGGAGCGCCAGATACGCAGTATTTT,CSVLVRGAPDTQYF
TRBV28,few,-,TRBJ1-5,TGTGCCAGCACCCAGACAGGAGATTATCAGCCCCAGCATTTT,CASTQTGDYQPQHF
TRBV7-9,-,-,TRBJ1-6,TGTGCCAGCAGCCAACATTCCACGGGTAATTCACCCCTCCACTTT,CASSQHSTGNSPLHF
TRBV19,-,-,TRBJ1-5,TGTGCCAGTAGTGCCACCTCGGGACAGCCCCAGCATTTT,CASSATSGQPQHF
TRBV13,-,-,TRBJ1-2,TGTGCCAGCAGCTTATTGTTAAGGGGGTCGTATGGCTACACCTTC,CASSLLLRGSYGYTF
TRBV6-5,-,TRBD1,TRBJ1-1,TGTGCCAGCAGTCCCTTGGGACAGGGGAACACTGAAGCTTTCTTT,CASSPLGQGNTEAFF
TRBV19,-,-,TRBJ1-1,TGTGCCAGTAGTATCCGAGGGAGGAACACTGAAGCTTTCTTT,CASSIRGRNTEAFF
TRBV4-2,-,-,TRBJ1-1,TGTGCCAGCAGCCATAGGGAGACGGGAAACACTGAAGCTTTCTTT,CASSHRETGNTEAFF
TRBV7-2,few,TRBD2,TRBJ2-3,TGTGCCAGCAGCCCGAGTGGTAGCGGGATAACAGATACGCAGTATTTT,CASSPSGSGITDTQYF
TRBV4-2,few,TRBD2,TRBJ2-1,TGTGCCAGCAGCCAAGATCGGTCCAGCGGGGGGGCTGATGAGCAGTTCTTC,CASSQDRSSGGADEQFF
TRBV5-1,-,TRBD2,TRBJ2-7,TGCGCCAGCAGCCGGACTAGCGGGACCAACTACGAGCAGTACTTC,CASSRTSGTNYEQYF
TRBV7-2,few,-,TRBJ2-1,TGTGCCAGCAGACCCGGTAGCTCCTACAATGAGCAGTTCTTC,CASRPGSSYNEQFF
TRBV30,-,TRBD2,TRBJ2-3,TGTGCCTGGAGAACTAGCGGGAGCACAGATACGCAGTATTTT,CAWRTSGSTDTQYF
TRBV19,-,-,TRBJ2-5,TGTGCCAGTAGCGGGACTGCCCGGGAGACCCAGTACTTC,CASSGTARETQYF
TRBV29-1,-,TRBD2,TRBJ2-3,TGCAGCGTTTCTAGCGGGGGCACAGATACGCAGTATTTT,CSVSSGGTDTQYF